Described below is a single T cell receptor beta chain sequence and its context. Using immunoSEQ multiplex PCR, the repertoire was profiled, and TCRdb retains in-frame clones only, with some absent. Found here are approximately 86,000 clones, 86% of them singletons; the top ten hold 5.5% to 7%. This specimen belongs to a study of OX40 agonist ivuxolimab in advanced cancers. Trimming shortened V by 4 bases and J by 7 bases, and 11 bases separated the two germline ends. The CDR3 is 13 residues long. CDR1 is GTSNPN, CDR2 SVGIG, per germline (reference sequence). Sequencing was performed on CD4+ or CD8+ T cells sorted from blood, taken in a trial of the OX40 agonist ivuxolimab. The chain combines TRBV30 with TRBJ1-6, with no clear D. This clonotype was sampled from an adult with an advanced solid tumor such as melanoma, head and neck, liver or kidney cancer. CDR3 bases: TGTGCCTGGAAAATCGGGTTAAATTCACCCCTCCACTTT. Translating it yields CAWKIGLNSPLHF.